This T cell receptor (beta chain) originates from a study of human T cells and chemical hapten exposure. The time point is: healthy volunteer bleed at 6 weeks. Whole blood that had not been fractionated was the source of extracted total RNA. During construction of the library, unique molecular identifiers were attached to individual cDNA molecules for quantitative, reproducible TCR counting. TCRdb recomputed calls from the RACE reads with MiXCR, one row per CDR3 protein. The table has some 78,000 distinct CDR3 sequences, over 8.5% seen once; the top ten hold around 1.4%. The sequence came from a male donor in good health. Some clones in this sample may be carry-over from other donors' samples. Sequencing was done on a sample of whole blood.

The DNA of the CDR3 is TGTGCCAGCAGCTTAGCTACTCTTTTGGGGACCTACAATGAGCAGTTCTTC. Residues: CASSLATLLGTYNEQFF. This rearrangement joins TRBV7-9 to TRBJ2-1; D remains ambiguous. CDR1 SEHNR and CDR2 FQNEAQ come from the germline V gene (reference sequence). V lost 0 bases, J lost 2 bases, and 14 bases lay in between. CDR3 length equals 17 residues.